The TCR beta chain described here comes from a study of shared clonotypes between healthy human individuals. Regarding the study as a whole: Estimated clonotype richness was generally higher in naive than memory subsets. The study found lower generation probabilities in non-shared clonotypes than in those shared by all four donors.

This was a deep-level run. Original processing methods: Filtering differed because ImmunoSEQ produced junction-only sequences that carried no quality scores. Sequencing was performed with immunoSEQ multiplex PCR; in TCRdb, only in-frame clones are kept and a portion is missing. V and J calls and clone size are as listed in that table; D and trimming were resolved from the DNA. The table records 550,000 to 850,000 clones, 55% to 80% of them present only once. The CDR3 has 15 residues. Trimming removed 3 bases from V and 1 base from J, with 13 bases in between. CDR1 and CDR2 (germline): SGHRS, YFSETQ. To note about this clone: Its antigen is not identified.

The rearrangement uses TRBV5-1 and TRBJ1-1, with D unclear. The sequence derives from a woman younger than 45 in good health. The sequenced sample was memory CD4+ T cells sorted from blood. Subset here: CD45RA-negative fraction. The CDR3 protein is CASSWGPLGNTEAFF. CDR3 nucleotide sequence: TGCGCCAGCAGCTGGGGTCCCCTGGGGAACACTGAAGCTTTCTTT.